These T cell receptor beta chains were read from a single sample in a study of blood T cell repertoires in COVID-19. The assay was immunoSEQ multiplex PCR, and TCRdb's table has in-frame clones only and misses some. The table has 200,000 to 300,000 clones, 60% to 75% seen once. The sequencing input was peripheral blood. These TCRs come from a woman of 80 years or more with acute or convalescent COVID-19. CDR3s include the opening cysteine and the closing phenylalanine or tryptophan. The order of the fields is D gene, clone size, J gene, CDR3 length, V gene, CDR3 DNA, CDR3 protein. D genes are given only for firm matches. A row's size may be missing; if present it is once, few, many or a size class.

d_call: .; clone_size: .; j_call: TRBJ2-1; cdr3_length: 14; v_call: TRBV6-5; cdr3_nt: TGTGCCAGCAGTTACTACGGACAGAACAATGAGCAGTTCTTC; cdr3_aa: CASSYYGQNNEQFF
d_call: .; clone_size: once; j_call: TRBJ1-2; cdr3_length: 15; v_call: TRBV6-2/TRBV6-3; cdr3_nt: TGTGCCAGCAGTTCCCCGGGACACCCGCCGGAAGGCTACACCTTC; cdr3_aa: CASSSPGHPPEGYTF
d_call: TRBD1; clone_size: few; j_call: TRBJ1-6; cdr3_length: 13; v_call: TRBV6-5; cdr3_nt: TGTGCCGAAACCGGGACAGGGAACTCACCCCTCCACTTT; cdr3_aa: CAETGTGNSPLHF
d_call: .; clone_size: .; j_call: TRBJ1-4; cdr3_length: 16; v_call: TRBV5-1; cdr3_nt: TGCGCCAGCAGTCTACCAGAGGGTGCAACTAATGAAAAACTGTTTTTT; cdr3_aa: CASSLPEGATNEKLFF
d_call: TRBD2; clone_size: .; j_call: TRBJ2-7; cdr3_length: 16; v_call: TRBV7-9; cdr3_nt: TGTGCCAGCAGCTTCGGGGCCGGGGGGGCCCCCTACGAGCAGTACTTC; cdr3_aa: CASSFGAGGAPYEQYF
d_call: .; clone_size: once; j_call: TRBJ1-3; cdr3_length: 14; v_call: TRBV19; cdr3_nt: TGTGCCAGTAGGGCCCGGGACATTGGAAACACCATATATTTT; cdr3_aa: CASRARDIGNTIYF
d_call: .; clone_size: few; j_call: TRBJ2-7; cdr3_length: 16; v_call: TRBV5-4; cdr3_nt: TGTGCCAGCAGCTCACAGGGATTAATCAACCTGGCCGAGCAGTACTTC; cdr3_aa: CASSSQGLINLAEQYF
d_call: .; clone_size: once; j_call: TRBJ1-1; cdr3_length: 15; v_call: TRBV6-5; cdr3_nt: TGTGCCAGCAGTTACTCCGGGGTAGGGAACACTGAAGCTTTCTTT; cdr3_aa: CASSYSGVGNTEAFF
d_call: TRBD1; clone_size: .; j_call: TRBJ2-3; cdr3_length: 17; v_call: TRBV6-1; cdr3_nt: TGTGCCAGCAGTGCCCTCCCCGGGACAGGGGGAACAGATACGCAGTATTTT; cdr3_aa: CASSALPGTGGTDTQYF
d_call: .; clone_size: few; j_call: TRBJ2-3; cdr3_length: 14; v_call: TRBV7-2; cdr3_nt: TGTGCCAGCAGCCTCTGGACAGTCACAGATACGCAGTATTTT; cdr3_aa: CASSLWTVTDTQYF
d_call: .; clone_size: many; j_call: TRBJ1-4; cdr3_length: 14; v_call: TRBV6-5; cdr3_nt: TGTGCCAGCAGTCCCACACAAACTAATGAAAAACTGTTTTTT; cdr3_aa: CASSPTQTNEKLFF
d_call: TRBD2; clone_size: once; j_call: TRBJ2-2; cdr3_length: 15; v_call: TRBV10-3; cdr3_nt: TGTGCCACCCGCTCCGGGGGGGCCAACACCGGGGAGCTGTTTTTT; cdr3_aa: CATRSGGANTGELFF
d_call: .; clone_size: .; j_call: TRBJ2-4; cdr3_length: 13; v_call: TRBV9; cdr3_nt: TGTGCCAGCAGCGTAGGGACAAAAAACATTCAGTACTTC; cdr3_aa: CASSVGTKNIQYF
d_call: TRBD1; clone_size: .; j_call: TRBJ1-3; cdr3_length: 15; v_call: TRBV5-1; cdr3_nt: TGCGCCAGCAGCACCGGGACAGGTTCTGGAAACACCATATATTTT; cdr3_aa: CASSTGTGSGNTIYF
d_call: .; clone_size: .; j_call: TRBJ2-5; cdr3_length: 16; v_call: TRBV3-1/TRBV3-2; cdr3_nt: TGTGCCAGCAGCCAAGCCTCTACAGCCCGGGGAGAGACCCAGTACTTC; cdr3_aa: CASSQASTARGETQYF
d_call: .; clone_size: few; j_call: TRBJ1-3; cdr3_length: 16; v_call: TRBV4-1; cdr3_nt: TGCGCCAGCAGCCAAGGGCAGGGGAAGACTGGAAACACCATATATTTT; cdr3_aa: CASSQGQGKTGNTIYF
d_call: TRBD1; clone_size: .; j_call: TRBJ1-1; cdr3_length: 16; v_call: TRBV9; cdr3_nt: TGTGCCAGCAGCAAAAGGACAGGGGGCGCGGGCACTGAAGCTTTCTTT; cdr3_aa: CASSKRTGGAGTEAFF
d_call: TRBD1; clone_size: .; j_call: TRBJ1-1; cdr3_length: 17; v_call: TRBV5-1; cdr3_nt: TGCGCCAGCAGCTTGGTGTTGGCAGGGGGAAGTATCACTGAAGCTTTCTTT; cdr3_aa: CASSLVLAGGSITEAFF
d_call: TRBD2; clone_size: .; j_call: TRBJ2-7; cdr3_length: 13; v_call: TRBV27; cdr3_nt: TGTGCCAGCAGTTTAGCGGGAGGTTACGAGCAGTACTTC; cdr3_aa: CASSLAGGYEQYF
d_call: TRBD1; clone_size: .; j_call: TRBJ1-1; cdr3_length: 14; v_call: TRBV6-2/TRBV6-3; cdr3_nt: TGTGCCAGCAGTTCCGCAGGGGGTTGGACTGAAGCTTTCTTT; cdr3_aa: CASSSAGGWTEAFF
d_call: .; clone_size: .; j_call: TRBJ1-4; cdr3_length: 16; v_call: TRBV15; cdr3_nt: TGTGCCACCAGCAGAGGTCTTAGGACAAGTAATGAAAAACTGTTTTTT; cdr3_aa: CATSRGLRTSNEKLFF
d_call: .; clone_size: .; j_call: TRBJ1-5; cdr3_length: 12; v_call: TRBV18; cdr3_nt: TGTGCCAGCTCACAAGACCTAGCGACCCAGCATTTT; cdr3_aa: CASSQDLATQHF
d_call: TRBD1; clone_size: .; j_call: TRBJ1-1; cdr3_length: 14; v_call: TRBV7-2; cdr3_nt: TGTGCCAGCAGCCTGGACAGGGCCAGTAGAGAAGCTTTCTTT; cdr3_aa: CASSLDRASREAFF
d_call: .; clone_size: .; j_call: TRBJ1-1; cdr3_length: 12; v_call: TRBV3-1/TRBV3-2; cdr3_nt: TGTGCCAGCAGTTGGGGGGTCTCTGAAGCTTTCTTT; cdr3_aa: CASSWGVSEAFF
d_call: .; clone_size: .; j_call: TRBJ1-1; cdr3_length: 13; v_call: TRBV6-5; cdr3_nt: TGTGCCAGCAGCAGTACCTTGCCCACTGAAGCTTTCTTT; cdr3_aa: CASSSTLPTEAFF
d_call: .; clone_size: few; j_call: TRBJ1-2; cdr3_length: 13; v_call: TRBV19; cdr3_nt: TGTGCCAGTAGACAGGGCTGGATCCGTGGCTACACCTTC; cdr3_aa: CASRQGWIRGYTF
d_call: .; clone_size: .; j_call: TRBJ1-2; cdr3_length: 15; v_call: TRBV6-1; cdr3_nt: TGTGCCAGCAGTGAACGCCCGGGGATGAACTATGGCTACACCTTC; cdr3_aa: CASSERPGMNYGYTF
d_call: .; clone_size: .; j_call: TRBJ2-1; cdr3_length: 15; v_call: TRBV6-1; cdr3_nt: TGTGCCAGCAGTGATACGGCTAGCTCCTACAATGAGCAGTTCTTC; cdr3_aa: CASSDTASSYNEQFF
d_call: .; clone_size: .; j_call: TRBJ1-2; cdr3_length: 18; v_call: TRBV28; cdr3_nt: TGTGCCAGCAGTTCTTTTGGAGCATCGTCGAAAGACCCCTATGGCTACACCTTC; cdr3_aa: CASSSFGASSKDPYGYTF
d_call: .; clone_size: few; j_call: TRBJ2-7; cdr3_length: 14; v_call: TRBV5-8; cdr3_nt: TGTGCCAGCAGGTTCGTAGTCAACCCCTCCGAGCAGTACTTC; cdr3_aa: CASRFVVNPSEQYF
d_call: .; clone_size: .; j_call: TRBJ2-5; cdr3_length: 15; v_call: TRBV3-1/TRBV3-2; cdr3_nt: TGTGCCAGCAGCCAAGATCCGGCTAGTAGTAAGACCCAGTACTTC; cdr3_aa: CASSQDPASSKTQYF
d_call: .; clone_size: .; j_call: TRBJ1-5; cdr3_length: 15; v_call: TRBV2; cdr3_nt: TGTGCCAGCAACCCATCAGGGTTTGGCAATCAGCCCCAGCATTTT; cdr3_aa: CASNPSGFGNQPQHF
d_call: TRBD1; clone_size: .; j_call: TRBJ2-7; cdr3_length: 16; v_call: TRBV4-2; cdr3_nt: TGTGCCAGCAGCCAGATAGGGGGACAGTCGACCTACGAGCAGTACTTC; cdr3_aa: CASSQIGGQSTYEQYF
d_call: TRBD2; clone_size: .; j_call: TRBJ2-1; cdr3_length: 19; v_call: TRBV6-1; cdr3_nt: TGTGCCAGCAGTGAGCCACTAGCGGGGGGGTGGAGCTCCTACAATGAGCAGTTCTTC; cdr3_aa: CASSEPLAGGWSSYNEQFF
d_call: .; clone_size: .; j_call: TRBJ2-1; cdr3_length: 17; v_call: TRBV4-3; cdr3_nt: TGCGCCAGCAGCCAAGAGTGGCCAGGGCAATCCTACAATGAGCAGTTCTTC; cdr3_aa: CASSQEWPGQSYNEQFF
d_call: TRBD1; clone_size: .; j_call: TRBJ1-6; cdr3_length: 16; v_call: TRBV5-6; cdr3_nt: TGTGCCAGCAGCTTGGGGCTCCGGGACAGGGAATCACCCCTCCACTTT; cdr3_aa: CASSLGLRDRESPLHF
d_call: .; clone_size: .; j_call: TRBJ1-1; cdr3_length: 11; v_call: TRBV2; cdr3_nt: TGTGCAAAGAGCTTGAACACTGAAGCTTTCTTT; cdr3_aa: CAKSLNTEAFF
d_call: TRBD2; clone_size: .; j_call: TRBJ2-3; cdr3_length: 19; v_call: TRBV13; cdr3_nt: TGTGCCAGCAGCTTAGGCCCCCCGACTAGCGGGGCTAGCACAGATACGCAGTATTTT; cdr3_aa: CASSLGPPTSGASTDTQYF
d_call: .; clone_size: .; j_call: TRBJ2-1; cdr3_length: 16; v_call: TRBV9; cdr3_nt: TGTGCCAGCAGCGTAGTGCCAGCGAGGGTCGGCAATGAGCAGTTCTTC; cdr3_aa: CASSVVPARVGNEQFF
d_call: TRBD1; clone_size: once; j_call: TRBJ1-4; cdr3_length: 14; v_call: TRBV7-9; cdr3_nt: TGTGCCAGCAGCTTAGGGGACAGGGATGCAAAACTGTTTTTT; cdr3_aa: CASSLGDRDAKLFF